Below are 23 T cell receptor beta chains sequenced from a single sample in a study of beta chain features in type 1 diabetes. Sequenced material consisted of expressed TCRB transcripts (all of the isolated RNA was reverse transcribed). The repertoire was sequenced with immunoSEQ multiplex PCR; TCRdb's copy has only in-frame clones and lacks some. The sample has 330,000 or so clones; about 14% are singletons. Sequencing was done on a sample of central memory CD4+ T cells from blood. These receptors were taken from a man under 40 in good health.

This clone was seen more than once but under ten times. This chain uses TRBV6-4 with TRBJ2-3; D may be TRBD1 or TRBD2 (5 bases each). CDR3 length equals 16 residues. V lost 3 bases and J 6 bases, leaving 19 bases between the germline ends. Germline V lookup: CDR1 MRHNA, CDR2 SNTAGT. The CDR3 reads CASSDGDRRTRDTQYF. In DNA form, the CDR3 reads TGTGCCAGCAGTGATGGGGACCGGCGTACCCGTGATACGCAGTATTTT.

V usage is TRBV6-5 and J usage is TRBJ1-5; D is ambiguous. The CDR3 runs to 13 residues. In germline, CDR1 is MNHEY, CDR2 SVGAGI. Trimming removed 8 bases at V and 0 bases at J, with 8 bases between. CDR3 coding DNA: TGTGCCAGCGGGGATTATAGCAATCAGCCCCAGCATTTT. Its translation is CASGDYSNQPQHF.

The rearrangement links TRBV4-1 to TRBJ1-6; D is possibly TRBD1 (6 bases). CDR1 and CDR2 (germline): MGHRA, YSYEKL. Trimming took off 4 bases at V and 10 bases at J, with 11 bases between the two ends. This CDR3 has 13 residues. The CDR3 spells CASSPQGNSPLHF. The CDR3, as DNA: TGCGCCAGCAGCCCCCAGGGGAACTCACCCCTCCACTTT.

Here the CDR3 reads CASSLGRNTGELFF. CDR3 DNA sequence: TGTGCCAGCAGCTTAGGTCGGAACACCGGGGAGCTGTTTTTT. The chain recombines TRBV7-2 with TRBJ2-2; no firm D call. The CDR3 has 14 residues. V gave up 1 base and J gave up 1 base, with 4 bases separating them. Germline CDR1 SGHTA, CDR2 FQGNSA.

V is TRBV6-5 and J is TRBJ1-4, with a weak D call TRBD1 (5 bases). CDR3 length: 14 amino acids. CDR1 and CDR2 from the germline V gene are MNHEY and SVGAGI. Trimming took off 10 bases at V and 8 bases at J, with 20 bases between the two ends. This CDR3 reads CAIGERPSREKLFF. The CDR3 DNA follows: TGTGCCATAGGGGAGAGACCGAGTAGGGAAAAACTGTTTTTT.

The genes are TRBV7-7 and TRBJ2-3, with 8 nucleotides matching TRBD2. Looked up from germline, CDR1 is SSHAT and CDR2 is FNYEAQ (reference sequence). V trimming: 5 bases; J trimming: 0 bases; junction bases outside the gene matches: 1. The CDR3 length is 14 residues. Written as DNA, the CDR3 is TGTGCCAGCAGCCGGGGGGGGAGCACAGATACGCAGTATTTT. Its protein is CASSRGGSTDTQYF.

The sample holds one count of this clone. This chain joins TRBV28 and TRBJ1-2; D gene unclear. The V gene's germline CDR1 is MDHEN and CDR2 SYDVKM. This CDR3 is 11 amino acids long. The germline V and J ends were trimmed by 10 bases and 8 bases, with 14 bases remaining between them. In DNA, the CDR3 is TGTGCCACCCTAAGGGCGGAGGGCTACACCTTC. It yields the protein CATLRAEGYTF.

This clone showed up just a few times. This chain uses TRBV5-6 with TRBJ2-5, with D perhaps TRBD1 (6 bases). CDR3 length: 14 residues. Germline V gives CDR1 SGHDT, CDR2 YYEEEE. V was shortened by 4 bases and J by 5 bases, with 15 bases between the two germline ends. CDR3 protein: CASSAGVMGETQYF. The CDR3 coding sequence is TGTGCCAGCAGCGCAGGGGTCATGGGGGAGACCCAGTACTTC.

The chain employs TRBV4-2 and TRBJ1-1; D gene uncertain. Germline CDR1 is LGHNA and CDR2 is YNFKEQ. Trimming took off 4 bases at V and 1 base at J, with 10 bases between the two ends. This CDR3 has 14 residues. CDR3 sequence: CASSPTTGNTEAFF. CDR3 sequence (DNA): TGTGCCAGCAGCCCGACGACCGGGAACACTGAAGCTTTCTTT.

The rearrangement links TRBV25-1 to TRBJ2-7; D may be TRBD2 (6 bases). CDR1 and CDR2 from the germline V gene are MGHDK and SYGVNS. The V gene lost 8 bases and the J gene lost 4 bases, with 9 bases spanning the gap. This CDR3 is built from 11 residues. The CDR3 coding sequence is TGTGCCAGCGCGGAGGGGTACGAGCAGTACTTC. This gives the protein CASAEGYEQYF.

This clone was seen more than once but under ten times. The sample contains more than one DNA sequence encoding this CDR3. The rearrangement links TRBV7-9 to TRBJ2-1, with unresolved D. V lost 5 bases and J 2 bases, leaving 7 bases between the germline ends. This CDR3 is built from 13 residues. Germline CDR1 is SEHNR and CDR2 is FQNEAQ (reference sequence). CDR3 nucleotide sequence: TGTGCCAGCAGCCCACCAGCCTACAATGAGCAGTTCTTC. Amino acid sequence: CASSPPAYNEQFF.

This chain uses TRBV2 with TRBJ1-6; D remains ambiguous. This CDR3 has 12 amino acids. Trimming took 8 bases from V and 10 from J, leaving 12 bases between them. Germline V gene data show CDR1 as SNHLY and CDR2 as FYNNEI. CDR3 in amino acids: CASGADGSPLHF. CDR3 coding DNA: TGTGCCAGCGGAGCTGATGGATCACCCCTCCACTTT.

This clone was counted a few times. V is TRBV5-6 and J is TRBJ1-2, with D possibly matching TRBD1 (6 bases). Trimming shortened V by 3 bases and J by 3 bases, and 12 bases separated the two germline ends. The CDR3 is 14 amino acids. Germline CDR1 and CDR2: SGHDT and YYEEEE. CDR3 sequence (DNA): TGTGCCAGCAGCTCCGTGGGACATGACTATGGCTACACCTTC. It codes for CASSSVGHDYGYTF.

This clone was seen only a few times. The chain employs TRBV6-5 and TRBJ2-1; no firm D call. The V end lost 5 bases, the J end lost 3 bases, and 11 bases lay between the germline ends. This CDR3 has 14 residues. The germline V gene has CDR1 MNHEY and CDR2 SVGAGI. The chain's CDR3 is CASSAQSYYNEQFF. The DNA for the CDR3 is TGTGCCAGCAGTGCCCAAAGTTACTACAATGAGCAGTTCTTC.

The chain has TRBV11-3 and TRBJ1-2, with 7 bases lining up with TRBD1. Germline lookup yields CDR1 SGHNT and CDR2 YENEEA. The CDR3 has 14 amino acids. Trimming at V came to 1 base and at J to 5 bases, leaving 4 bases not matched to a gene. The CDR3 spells CASSLGQGLYGYTF. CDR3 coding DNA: TGTGCCAGCAGCTTAGGACAGGGACTGTATGGCTACACCTTC. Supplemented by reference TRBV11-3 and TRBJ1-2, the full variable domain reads EAGVVQSPRYKIIEKKQPVAFWCNPISGHNTLYWYLQNLGQGPELLIRYENEEAVDDSQLPKDRFSAERLKGVDSTLKIQPAELGDSAVYLCASSLGQGLYGYTFGSGTRLTVV.

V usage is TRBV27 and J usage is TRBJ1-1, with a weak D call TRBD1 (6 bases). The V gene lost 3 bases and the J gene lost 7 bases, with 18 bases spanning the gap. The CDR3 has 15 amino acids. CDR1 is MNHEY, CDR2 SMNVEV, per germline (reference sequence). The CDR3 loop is CASSFQRGHGGEAFF. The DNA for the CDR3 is TGTGCCAGCAGTTTTCAGCGGGGGCATGGAGGTGAAGCTTTCTTT.

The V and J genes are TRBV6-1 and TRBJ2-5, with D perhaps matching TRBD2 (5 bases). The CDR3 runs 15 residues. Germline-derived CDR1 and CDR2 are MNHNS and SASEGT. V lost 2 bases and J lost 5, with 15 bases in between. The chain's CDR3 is CASSEFRDVVETQYF. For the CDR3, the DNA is TGTGCCAGCAGTGAATTTCGGGATGTGGTTGAGACCCAGTACTTC.

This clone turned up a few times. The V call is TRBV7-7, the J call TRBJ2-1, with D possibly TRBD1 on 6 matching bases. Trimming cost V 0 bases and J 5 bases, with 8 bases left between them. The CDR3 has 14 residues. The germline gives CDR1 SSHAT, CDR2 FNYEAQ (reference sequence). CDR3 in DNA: TGTGCCAGCAGCTTAGCGGGGGCTGACAATGAGCAGTTCTTC. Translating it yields CASSLAGADNEQFF.

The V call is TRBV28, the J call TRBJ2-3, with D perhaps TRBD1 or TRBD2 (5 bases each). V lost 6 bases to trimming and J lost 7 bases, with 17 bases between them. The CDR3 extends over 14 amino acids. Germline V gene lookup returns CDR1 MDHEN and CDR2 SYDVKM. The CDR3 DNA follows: TGTGCCAGCAGGTCGGTGGCCAGGGAGAATACGCAGTATTTT. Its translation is CASRSVARENTQYF.

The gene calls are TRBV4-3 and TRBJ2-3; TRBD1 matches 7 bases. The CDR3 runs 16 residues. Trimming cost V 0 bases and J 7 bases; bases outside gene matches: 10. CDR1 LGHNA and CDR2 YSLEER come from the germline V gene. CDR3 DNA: TGCGCCAGCAGCCAAGACTCCGGGACAGTTTCAAATACGCAGTATTTT. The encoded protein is CASSQDSGTVSNTQYF.

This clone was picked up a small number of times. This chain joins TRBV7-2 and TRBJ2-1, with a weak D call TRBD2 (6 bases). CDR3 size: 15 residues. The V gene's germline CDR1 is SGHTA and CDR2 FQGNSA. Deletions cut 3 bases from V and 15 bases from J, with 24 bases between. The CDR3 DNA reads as TGTGCCAGCAGCTTGACTCCTCGCGGGGCCTCATCGCCGTTCTTC. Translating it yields CASSLTPRGASSPFF. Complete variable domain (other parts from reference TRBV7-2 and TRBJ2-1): GAGVSQSPSNKVTEKGKDVELRCDPISGHTALYWYRQSLGQGLEFLIYFQGNSAPDKSGLPSDRFSAERTGGSVSTLTIQRTQQEDSAVYLCASSLTPRGASSPFFGPGTRLTVL.

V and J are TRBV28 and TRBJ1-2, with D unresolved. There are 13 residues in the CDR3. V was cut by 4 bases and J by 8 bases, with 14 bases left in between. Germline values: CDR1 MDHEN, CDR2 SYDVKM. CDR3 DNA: TGTGCCAGCAGTTCTGGTTCCTTGGGAGGCTACACCTTC. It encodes CASSSGSLGGYTF.

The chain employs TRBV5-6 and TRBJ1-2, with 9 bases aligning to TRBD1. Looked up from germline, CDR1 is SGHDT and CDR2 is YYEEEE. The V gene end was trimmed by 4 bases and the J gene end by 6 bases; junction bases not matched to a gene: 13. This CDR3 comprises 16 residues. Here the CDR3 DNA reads TGTGCCAGCAGCCAAGTCCGGGACAGGGAAGGTGATGGCTACACCTTC. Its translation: CASSQVRDREGDGYTF.